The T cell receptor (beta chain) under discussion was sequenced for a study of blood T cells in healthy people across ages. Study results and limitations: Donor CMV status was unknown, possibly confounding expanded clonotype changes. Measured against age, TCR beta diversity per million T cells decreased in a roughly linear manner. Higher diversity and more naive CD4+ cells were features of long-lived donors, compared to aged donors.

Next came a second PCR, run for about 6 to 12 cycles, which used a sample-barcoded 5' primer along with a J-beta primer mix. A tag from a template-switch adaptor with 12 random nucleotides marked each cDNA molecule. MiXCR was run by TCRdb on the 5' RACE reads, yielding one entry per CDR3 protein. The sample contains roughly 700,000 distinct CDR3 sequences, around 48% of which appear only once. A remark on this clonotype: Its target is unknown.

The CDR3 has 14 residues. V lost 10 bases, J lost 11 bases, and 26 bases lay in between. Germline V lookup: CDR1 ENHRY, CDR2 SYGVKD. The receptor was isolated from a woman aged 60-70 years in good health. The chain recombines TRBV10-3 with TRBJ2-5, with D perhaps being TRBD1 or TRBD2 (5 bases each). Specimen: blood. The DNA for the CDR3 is TGTGCCACGCTGGGACCTCCAAGTGACAATGAGCAGTACTTC. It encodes CATLGPPSDNEQYF.